The present TCR beta chain was sequenced within a study of T cell responses to AZD1222 COVID-19 vaccine. A word on this clone: Its antigen is undetermined.

Trimming took off 0 bases at V and 5 bases at J, with 4 bases between the two ends. The CDR3 is made up of 11 amino acids. Germline CDR1 reads SQVTM; CDR2 reads ANQGSEA. Study-level points and caveats: Baseline antibody screening turned up just six or seven seropositive AZD1222 recipients. Repertoires were collected only later (after the peak T cell response had occurred). Most donors were white British and more were female, and clonal diversity was possibly underestimated.

Assay: immunoSEQ multiplex PCR; the TCRdb copy retains only in-frame clones and omits some. Here the sample spans 90,000 to 150,000 clones, 80% to 90% being singletons. Sequencing used peripheral blood, obtained on day 0 of AZD1222 vaccination. This rearrangement joins TRBV29-1 to TRBJ2-5; unclear D gene. This TCR derives from an adult in good health. CDR3 nucleotides: TGCAGCGTTGAAGAGAGGGAGACCCAGTACTTC. Protein sequence: CSVEERETQYF.